Shown below are 2 T cell receptor beta chains from a single sample sequenced in a study of identical twins. TCRdb used MiXCR to reprocess the 5' RACE reads, holding one entry per CDR3 protein. The table lists around 490,000 distinct CDR3 sequences, around an eighth of them singletons. These sequences were also reported in another study, on yellow fever vaccine responses in identical twins.

Sequenced sample: CD4+ T cells sorted from blood. These receptors all come from a woman under 30 in good health.

This clonotype was seen a handful of times. The rearrangement uses TRBV24-1 and TRBJ2-1, with unresolved D. V lost 5 bases and J 6 bases, leaving 10 bases between the germline ends. This CDR3 has 13 residues. Per germline, CDR1 KGHDR and CDR2 SFDVKD. Here the CDR3 reads CATSVFGVNEQFF. CDR3 bases: TGTGCCACCAGTGTATTTGGCGTCAATGAGCAGTTCTTC.

This sequence joins TRBV19 and TRBJ2-7; D remains unclear. Germline CDR1 and CDR2: LNHDA and SQIVND (reference sequence). Trimming cost V 6 bases and J 0 bases, with 9 bases left between them. This CDR3 has 13 residues. The DNA of the CDR3 is TGTGCCAGTAGCGCTCTCACCTCCTACGAGCAGTACTTC. Encoded protein: CASSALTSYEQYF.